The entry that follows covers one TCR beta chain sequence. V gave up 3 bases and J gave up 2 bases; unmatched junction bases: 8. From germline, CDR1 is SGDLS and CDR2 YYNGEE. The CDR3 runs to 17 residues. The assay was immunoSEQ multiplex PCR, and TCRdb's table has in-frame clones only and misses some. The sample consists of 15,000 to 20,000 clones, 78% of them appearing once. The data are from a study of tumor-infiltrating lymphocytes in localized non-small cell lung cancer. The material sequenced was lung tumor tissue. The TCR was taken from a human donor with non-small cell lung cancer. This chain connects TRBV9 to TRBJ2-1; TRBD2 aligns across 10 bases. As DNA, the CDR3 is TGTGCCAGCAGCGCCCGACGGACTAGCGGCCCCTACAATGAGCAGTTCTTC. Its protein is CASSARRTSGPYNEQFF.